The present entry profiles one TCR beta chain with its context. Its specificity is not known. The study enrolled healthy HIV-negative adults without recent acute infections or vaccinations as donors. These data belong to a study of shared clonotypes between healthy human individuals. Germline V gene data show CDR1 as SGHAT and CDR2 as FQNNGV. After removal of 5 bases from V and 2 bases from J, the junction contained 12 bases not matched to a gene. CDR3 length equals 16 residues. The data were produced by immunoSEQ multiplex PCR, yet TCRdb's version contains in-frame clones alone and is incomplete. There are some 1,100,000 clones in the sample; around 78% occur only once, and 0.5% to 0.6% lies in the top ten. Study observations and caveats: The study sampled only blood, and tissue repertoires likely differ.

Sequencing was performed on memory CD4+ T cells from PBMCs. Subset here: CD45RA-negative fraction. This chain connects TRBV11-2 to TRBJ2-7, with 7 bases matching TRBD2. This sequence originates from a man aged 18-30 years in good health. Some clones in this sample may be carry-over from other donors' samples. CDR3 sequence: CASSPGGAADAYEQYF. The CDR3, as DNA: TGTGCCAGCAGCCCGGGAGGAGCGGCGGATGCCTACGAGCAGTACTTC.